The sequence of this T cell receptor beta chain was determined in a study of shared clonotypes between healthy human individuals. TCRdb's table, derived via immunoSEQ multiplex PCR, lists solely in-frame clones and lacks some. The repertoire holds roughly 2.6 million clones, with over 85% as singletons. Overall study findings and caveats: Against clonotypes common to all four donors, non-shared ones had lower generation probabilities.

As concerns this clone: Its antigen is not identified.

Looked up from germline, CDR1 is SGHTA and CDR2 is FQGNSA. The CDR3 has 13 residues. Trimming removed 6 bases at V and 7 bases at J, with 15 bases between. V gene TRBV7-2 combines with J gene TRBJ1-2, with D possibly being TRBD1 (6 bases). Sequencing input: naive CD4+ T cells sorted from blood. Subset reported: CD45RA+ positively selected. The TCR comes from a young man in good health. The CDR3 bases are TGTGCCAGCAGTGTAGGGGGGCTAGGTGGCTACACCTTC. Translation: CASSVGGLGGYTF.